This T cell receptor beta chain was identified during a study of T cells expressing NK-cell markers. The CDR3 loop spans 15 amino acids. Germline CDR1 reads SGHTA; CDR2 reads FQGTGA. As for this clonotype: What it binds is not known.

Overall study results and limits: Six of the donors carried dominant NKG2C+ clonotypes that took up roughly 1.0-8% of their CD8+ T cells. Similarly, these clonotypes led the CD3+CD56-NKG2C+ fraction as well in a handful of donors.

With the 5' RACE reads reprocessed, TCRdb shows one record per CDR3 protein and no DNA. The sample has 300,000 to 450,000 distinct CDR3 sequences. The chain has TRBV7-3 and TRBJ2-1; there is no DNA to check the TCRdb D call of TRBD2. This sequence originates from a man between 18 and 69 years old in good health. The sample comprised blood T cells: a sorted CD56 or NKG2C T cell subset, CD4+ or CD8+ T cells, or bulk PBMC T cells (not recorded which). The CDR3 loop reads CASSTSGDPKDEQFF. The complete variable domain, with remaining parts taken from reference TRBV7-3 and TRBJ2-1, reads GAGVSQTPSNKVTEKGKYVELRCDPISGHTALYWYRQSLGQGPEFLIYFQGTGAADDSGLPNDRFFAVRPEGSVSTLKIQRTERGDSAVYLCASSTSGDPKDEQFFGPGTRLTVL.